The 21 T cell receptor beta chains below all came from one sample that was sequenced in a study of cytomegalovirus exposure and HLA in healthy donors. PCR used 60 Vbeta primers and 13 Jbeta primers. Some clones are missing from TCRdb's copy, which holds only in-frame ones; the method was immunoSEQ multiplex PCR. The table has roughly 140,000 clones, approximately 73% seen once; the top ten hold 13% to 15%. The sequenced sample was PBMCs. The source of these receptors is a human donor in good health.

A few counts support this clone. The chain uses TRBV4-2 and TRBJ1-2, with 11 nucleotides matching TRBD1. Germline CDR1 is LGHNA and CDR2 is YNFKEQ. The CDR3 runs to 15 residues. The V and J ends lost 3 bases and 6 bases, in that order; junction bases with no gene match: 6. CDR3 nucleotide sequence: TGTGCCAGCAGCCAGGGGACAGGGGGTCTCAATGGCTACACCTTC. Its protein is CASSQGTGGLNGYTF.

This rearrangement joins TRBV6-1 to TRBJ1-1, with TRBD1 matching 9 bases. The CDR3 totals 14 residues. Per germline, CDR1 MNHNS and CDR2 SASEGT. V shed 6 bases, J shed 1 base, and the junction held 3 bases outside the gene matches. DNA for the CDR3: TGTGCCAGCAGCAGGACAGGGGAGAACACTGAAGCTTTCTTT. Its translation: CASSRTGENTEAFF.

The V gene is TRBV6-4, the J gene TRBJ2-2, with TRBD2 identical over 7 bases. Trimming cost V 1 base and J 4 bases; bases outside gene matches: 3. CDR1 is MRHNA and CDR2 is SNTAGT in the germline V gene. The CDR3 is made up of 15 amino acids. CDR3 in DNA: TGTGCCAGCAGTGACTTTGCGGGAGCCACCGGGGAGCTGTTTTTT. Protein product: CASSDFAGATGELFF.

This clone has more than one count but fewer than ten. The chain joins TRBV28 to TRBJ1-2, with 10 bases identical to TRBD1. CDR1 and CDR2 (germline): MDHEN, SYDVKM. This CDR3 is built from 14 residues. The trim removed 6 bases at V and 6 bases at J, leaving 7 bases unmatched. In DNA form, the CDR3 reads TGTGCCAGCAGGCCGACAGGGGGCGCGGATGGCTACACCTTC. Protein: CASRPTGGADGYTF.

The chain uses TRBV6-1 and TRBJ2-5; the D is unclear. The CDR3 runs to 13 residues. V was clipped by 2 bases and J by 5 bases, with 9 bases between them. Germline loops: CDR1 MNHNS, CDR2 SASEGT. The CDR3: CASSENPGETQYF. The CDR3 region has the DNA TGTGCCAGCAGTGAAAACCCCGGGGAGACCCAGTACTTC.

V is TRBV12-5 and J is TRBJ2-5, with TRBD2 identical over 8 bases. V gave up 7 bases and J gave up 2 bases; unmatched junction bases: 3. This CDR3 region has 13 residues. CDR1 is LGHNT and CDR2 is FRNRAP in the germline V gene. CDR3 loop: CASAGGIQETQYF. As DNA, the CDR3 is TGTGCTAGTGCGGGGGGGATACAAGAGACCCAGTACTTC.

This chain connects TRBV19 to TRBJ2-7, with no clear D. From germline, CDR1 is LNHDA and CDR2 SQIVND (reference sequence). The CDR3 is made up of 11 amino acids. Deletions cut 3 bases from V and 5 bases from J, with 5 bases between. The CDR3 spells CASSIEDEQYF. The CDR3 nucleotides read TGTGCCAGTAGTATTGAGGACGAGCAGTACTTC.

This chain uses TRBV7-9 with TRBJ2-2, with TRBD2 matching 9 bases. The CDR3 spans 18 residues. The V and J ends lost 3 bases and 2 bases, in that order; junction bases with no gene match: 10. CDR1 SEHNR and CDR2 FQNEAQ come from the germline V gene (reference sequence). CDR3 bases: TGTGCCAGCAGCTTCGTCCGCGGGCTAGCGGGAAACACCGGGGAGCTGTTTTTT. Its translation: CASSFVRGLAGNTGELFF.

J is TRBJ2-7 and V is TRBV27; TRBD1 might be the D (6 bases). The CDR3 loop spans 14 amino acids. Germline V gives CDR1 MNHEY, CDR2 SMNVEV (reference sequence). V was pared by 6 bases and J by 7 bases, with 19 bases between. The CDR3 loop reads CASRPGTPVGEQYF. CDR3 nucleotides: TGTGCCAGCAGGCCCGGGACACCGGTTGGGGAGCAGTACTTC.

This chain links TRBV7-2 with TRBJ2-7; 12 positions match TRBD2. V dropped 3 bases and J dropped 6; count of bases not matched to a gene: 3. There are 14 residues in the CDR3. Germline V CDR1 and CDR2: SGHTA, FQGNSA. The chain's CDR3 is CASSFSLAGGEQYF. DNA of the CDR3: TGTGCCAGCAGCTTTTCACTAGCGGGAGGCGAGCAGTACTTC.

This clone was observed a few times. This chain joins TRBV5-4 and TRBJ1-6; 7 nucleotides align to TRBD1. The germline V gene has CDR1 SGHNT and CDR2 YYREEE (reference sequence). The CDR3 consists of 12 residues. Germline trimming cut 7 bases from V and 7 bases from J; bases unmatched to any gene: 2. The DNA for the CDR3 is TGTGCCAGCTTCAGGGGGAATTCACCCCTCCACTTT. Protein: CASFRGNSPLHF.

By share, this clone counts as medium-sized. The chain uses TRBV30 and TRBJ2-1; D possibly corresponds to TRBD2 (7 bases). V dropped 0 bases and J dropped 7 bases, with 19 bases sitting between them. Germline V gene lookup returns CDR1 GTSNPN and CDR2 SVGIG (reference sequence). The CDR3 sequence is 16 residues long. The CDR3 nucleotides read TGTGCCTGGAGTGTAGGGGTCGTGGGGAGGGGGAATGAGCAGTTCTTC. Protein product: CAWSVGVVGRGNEQFF.

The chain combines TRBV14 with TRBJ1-3, with unresolved D. Trimming pared 2 bases from V and 0 bases from J, leaving 14 bases between. Germline V gives CDR1 SGHDN, CDR2 FVKESK. This CDR3 region has 17 residues. CDR3: CASSQPPPGSSGNTIYF. As DNA, the CDR3 is TGTGCCAGCAGCCAACCGCCACCGGGGAGCTCTGGAAACACCATATATTTT.

The rearrangement uses TRBV19 and TRBJ1-3; tentative D call: TRBD1 (6 bases). Germline V gives CDR1 LNHDA, CDR2 SQIVND (reference sequence). The ends were cut back, 6 bases at V and 6 bases at J, with 15 bases in the middle. CDR3 size: 14 residues. The DNA of the CDR3 is TGTGCCAGTAGGCCCCACAGGGCAGTAAACACCATATATTTT. Protein sequence: CASRPHRAVNTIYF.

The rearrangement links TRBV7-3 to TRBJ1-1; D call uncertain. V was clipped by 4 bases and J by 1 base, with 10 bases between them. CDR1 is SGHTA and CDR2 is FQGTGA in the germline V gene. CDR3 length: 14 amino acids. The CDR3 sequence: CASSSTAANTEAFF. In DNA form, the CDR3 reads TGTGCCAGCAGCTCTACAGCCGCGAACACTGAAGCTTTCTTT.

As for this clone: This sample includes further DNA sequences coding for the same CDR3. This chain uses TRBV5-1 with TRBJ2-2; TRBD1 matches at 9 bases. V gave up 0 bases and J gave up 3 bases; unmatched junction bases: 3. CDR3 length: 16 residues. Germline CDR1 and CDR2: SGHRS and YFSETQ. In nucleotides, the CDR3 is TGCGCCAGCAGCTTGGAACAGGGGGCGGACACCGGGGAGCTGTTTTTT. Its translation is CASSLEQGADTGELFF.

This clone is a singleton in its sample. The chain is built from TRBV6-1 and TRBJ1-2, with 11 bases fitting TRBD1. Germline V gene sequence: CDR1 MNHNS, CDR2 SASEGT. Unmatched junction bases numbered 4, after V lost 6 bases and J lost 4 bases. The CDR3 spans 14 residues. The CDR3, as DNA: TGTGCCAGCAGAGAGGGACAGGGGGGCTATGGCTACACCTTC. It specifies CASREGQGGYGYTF.

The rearrangement joins TRBV5-6 to TRBJ2-1; 10 positions match TRBD2. The germline gives CDR1 SGHDT, CDR2 YYEEEE. This CDR3 is built from 17 residues. Trimming took 4 bases from V and 5 from J; bases not matched to a gene: 12. The CDR3 DNA reads TGTGCCAGCAGCCTTGGGACTAGCGATGGTTTGGACAATGAGCAGTTCTTC. Its protein product is CASSLGTSDGLDNEQFF.

This sequence joins TRBV11-3 and TRBJ2-7; TRBD1 is a possible D gene (6 bases). Trimming cost V 6 bases and J 3 bases, with 12 bases left between them. CDR1 is SGHNT, CDR2 YENEEA, per germline. This CDR3 contains 13 residues. The CDR3 spells CASSQDSFYEQYF. In DNA, the CDR3 is TGTGCCAGCAGTCAGGACAGCTTCTACGAGCAGTACTTC.

V gene TRBV7-2 combines with J gene TRBJ2-3; tentative D call: TRBD1 (5 bases). Per the germline V gene, CDR1 is SGHTA and CDR2 is FQGNSA. The V and J ends lost 0 bases and 2 bases respectively, with 9 bases between them. The length of the CDR3 is 15 residues. Here the CDR3 reads CASSLATGDTDTQYF. DNA for the CDR3: TGTGCCAGCAGCTTAGCCACAGGCGACACAGATACGCAGTATTTT.

In its sample, this clone was seen a few times. Its ends do not fully match the called genes, so a read error is possible. V usage is TRBV7-9 and J usage is TRBJ1-1, with 8 bases identical to TRBD1. Germline CDR1 reads SEHNR; CDR2 reads FQNEAQ (reference sequence). The length of the CDR3 is 14 residues. The CDR3 region is CSSRWAGGEGGAFF. The CDR3 bases are TGTTCCAGCCGCTGGGCAGGGGGCGAGGGGGGAGCTTTCTTT.